This TCR beta chain was captured by sequencing in a study of PD-1 blockade in classical Hodgkin lymphoma. Study-level findings and limits: The repertoire differences lack a defined cause, possibly disease activity or prior therapy. The study reported lower baseline TCR diversity in newly diagnosed patients than in healthy donors.

This CDR3 region has 12 residues. Looked up from germline, CDR1 is MNHNS and CDR2 is SASEGT. V was clipped by 6 bases and J by 4 bases, with 9 bases between them. Note on this clone: Its antigen is as yet unknown.

The repertoire was sequenced with immunoSEQ multiplex PCR; TCRdb's copy has only in-frame clones and lacks some. This sample yields more than 30,000 clones, of which roughly nine tenths are seen a single time; roughly 1.2% belongs to the top ten. The time point: newly diagnosed, previously untreated cHL patient sample. Using magnetic negative selection, the CD4+ T cells were separated out of thawed PBMCs. Specimen: CD4+ T cells from blood. The V and J genes are TRBV6-1 and TRBJ2-5; D gene ambiguous. The TCR comes from a human donor with classical Hodgkin lymphoma. This chain's CDR3 is CASRSSIETQYF. CDR3 DNA: TGTGCCAGCAGGAGTAGTATAGAGACCCAGTACTTC.